This T cell receptor (beta chain) was recovered during a study of blood T cells in healthy people across ages. Whole-study findings and limits: Investigators treated diversity estimates from one million T cells as underestimates.

Combining a sample-barcoded 5' primer with a J-beta primer mix, a second PCR ran for 7 to 11 cycles. TCRdb itself ran the 5' RACE reads through MiXCR, one entry per CDR3 protein. The profile shows about 1,500,000 distinct CDR3 sequences, about 30% of them singletons. This clonotype has just a few counts. As yet, its antigen is unknown. The germline V gene has CDR1 DFQATT and CDR2 SNEGSKA (reference sequence). V was clipped by 5 bases and J by 4 bases; unmatched bases: 4. CDR3 length equals 14 residues. This TCR derives from a woman in her twenties or thirties in good health. Material: blood. This chain uses TRBV20-1 with TRBJ2-5, with 13 positions matching TRBD2. As DNA, the CDR3 is TGCAGTGCTCGGACTAGCGGGAGTCGAGAGACCCAGTACTTC. Protein product: CSARTSGSRETQYF.